Following are 17 T cell receptor beta chains from one sample sequenced in a study of tumor-infiltrating lymphocytes in localized non-small cell lung cancer. TCRdb's copy holds only in-frame clones and misses some; the assay was immunoSEQ multiplex PCR. Among about 16,000 clones listed, about four fifths were seen once. Sequenced input: lung tumor tissue. These receptors were collected from a human donor with non-small cell lung cancer.

In the case of this clone: Other DNA sequences within the sample encode an identical CDR3. CDR3 DNA: TGTGCCAGCAGCTTAGGAGGTCCCTACGAGCAGTACTTC. This gives the protein CASSLGGPYEQYF. The chain has TRBV7-2 and TRBJ2-7, with no clear D. The germline V gene has CDR1 SGHTA and CDR2 FQGNSA. The CDR3 has 13 amino acids. V lost 1 base and J 2 bases, leaving 6 bases between the germline ends.

The chain uses TRBV11-2 and TRBJ1-1; D perhaps matches TRBD1 (6 bases). Trimming removed 0 bases at V and 6 bases at J, with 14 bases between. The CDR3 runs 15 residues. In germline, CDR1 is SGHAT, CDR2 FQNNGV. CDR3 sequence: CASSLDPGAVAEAFF. CDR3 DNA sequence: TGTGCCAGCAGCTTAGATCCAGGGGCGGTCGCTGAAGCTTTCTTT.

The count of this clone is one. This chain uses TRBV30 with TRBJ2-7; D is uncertain. CDR1 is GTSNPN and CDR2 is SVGIG in the germline V gene (reference sequence). The ends were cut back, 4 bases at V and 7 bases at J, with 11 bases in the middle. The CDR3 is made up of 11 amino acids. As DNA, the CDR3 is TGTGCCTGGAATAGAGCCGGGGAGCAGTACTTC. It codes for CAWNRAGEQYF.

This sequence joins TRBV19 and TRBJ1-4, with D unresolved. V was trimmed by 0 bases and J by 12 bases, leaving 14 bases between them. Germline V gene data show CDR1 as LNHDA and CDR2 as SQIVND (reference sequence). The CDR3 spans 14 residues. The CDR3: CASSIEVGREELFF. The CDR3 region has the DNA TGTGCCAGTAGTATAGAGGTCGGCCGGGAGGAACTGTTTTTT.

This rearrangement joins TRBV20-1 to TRBJ2-5, with TRBD2 identical over 7 bases. The germline gives CDR1 DFQATT, CDR2 SNEGSKA (reference sequence). This CDR3 is 11 amino acids long. J was trimmed by 5 bases and V by 5 bases; bases with no gene match: 2. Here the CDR3 reads CSAPRGETQYF. The DNA for the CDR3 is TGCAGTGCTCCGCGGGGGGAGACCCAGTACTTC.

The genes are TRBV6-6 and TRBJ2-1; D remains unclear. Between the trimmed V and J ends, which lost 4 bases and 2 bases, there was a span of 9 bases. The CDR3 totals 14 residues. Germline-derived CDR1 and CDR2 are MNHNY and SVGAGI (reference sequence). CDR3 amino acids: CASSFLGPYNEQFF. The CDR3, as DNA: TGTGCCAGCAGTTTTCTGGGCCCCTACAATGAGCAGTTCTTC.

This chain uses TRBV7-8 with TRBJ1-6, with 7 bases that match TRBD1. J was trimmed by 5 bases and V by 4 bases; bases with no gene match: 5. The CDR3 runs 15 residues. CDR1 is SGHVS, CDR2 FQNEAQ, per germline. CDR3 amino acids: CASSSRQGNNSPLHF. The CDR3 DNA reads as TGTGCCAGCAGCTCCCGACAGGGCAATAATTCACCCCTCCACTTT.

The chain is built from TRBV4-2 and TRBJ1-4; TRBD1 aligns across 9 bases. Germline CDR1 is LGHNA and CDR2 is YNFKEQ. The CDR3 consists of 14 residues. Losses at the gene ends were 4 bases for V and 7 bases for J; bases not matched to a gene: 4. CDR3 nucleotide sequence: TGTGCCAGCAGCCCCGGGACAGGGAGTGAAAAACTGTTTTTT. Translated: CASSPGTGSEKLFF.

The V gene is TRBV5-1, the J gene TRBJ2-2; a weak D match, TRBD1 (5 bases). This CDR3 is built from 16 residues. Germline V CDR1 and CDR2: SGHRS, YFSETQ. Between the trimmed V and J ends, which lost 3 bases and 1 base, there was a span of 13 bases. The CDR3 reads CASSSLGAGNTGELFF. The CDR3 nucleotides read TGCGCCAGCAGCTCCCTAGGGGCAGGGAACACCGGGGAGCTGTTTTTT. The whole variable domain, remainder taken from reference TRBV5-1 and TRBJ2-2, is KAGVTQTPRYLIKTRGQQVTLSCSPISGHRSVSWYQQTPGQGLQFLFEYFSETQRNKGNFPGRFSGRQFSNSRSEMNVSTLELGDSALYLCASSSLGAGNTGELFFGEGSRLTVL.

This chain links TRBV4-1 with TRBJ2-3; TRBD2 aligns across 10 bases. CDR1 and CDR2 from the germline V gene are MGHRA and YSYEKL. The CDR3 has 16 residues. The V gene end was trimmed by 0 bases and the J gene end by 5 bases; junction bases not matched to a gene: 5. For the CDR3, the DNA is TGCGCCAGCAGCCAAGATCCAGCGGGGGGGCTAGATACGCAGTATTTT. This sequence encodes CASSQDPAGGLDTQYF.

The CDR3 DNA follows: TGTGCCAGAACGACGGGGGACTCTGGAAACACCATATATTTT. It is translated as CARTTGDSGNTIYF. The rearrangement joins TRBV2 to TRBJ1-3, with D possibly matching TRBD1 (5 bases). CDR1 is SNHLY, CDR2 FYNNEI, per germline. V lost 9 bases, J lost 0 bases, and 12 bases lay in between. The CDR3 extends over 14 amino acids.

A note on this clone: The identical CDR3 is also encoded by other nucleotide sequences in the sample. The J gene is TRBJ2-7, the V gene TRBV6-6; tentatively, D is TRBD2 (5 bases). CDR1 and CDR2 (germline): MNHNY, SVGAGI (reference sequence). The CDR3 is 13 residues long. Trimming stripped 0 bases from V and 2 bases from J, with 5 bases between. The CDR3 region is CASSYSTTYEQYF. In DNA, the CDR3 is TGTGCCAGCAGTTACTCGACTACCTACGAGCAGTACTTC.

The rearrangement links TRBV18 to TRBJ2-1; tentative D call: TRBD1 (6 bases). Per germline, CDR1 KGHSH and CDR2 LQKENI. The CDR3 covers 17 residues. The V gene lost 0 bases and the J gene lost 3 bases, with 15 bases spanning the gap. The CDR3 spells CASSPPPGHLIYNEQFF. Here the CDR3 DNA reads TGTGCCAGCTCACCACCGCCGGGACACCTGATCTACAATGAGCAGTTCTTC.

This clone is labeled as medium-sized. The V and J genes are TRBV5-4 and TRBJ2-1; D uncertain. V was pared by 0 bases and J by 1 base, with 5 bases between. Germline V lookup: CDR1 SGHNT, CDR2 YYREEE (reference sequence). The CDR3 runs to 14 residues. CDR3 sequence: CASSLVHSYNEQFF. Here the CDR3 DNA reads TGTGCCAGCAGCTTGGTCCATTCCTACAATGAGCAGTTCTTC.

For the CDR3, the DNA is TGTGCCAGTAGGCCTGCCCGCCGACAGGATCCGAATCAGCCCCAGCATTTT. Translation: CASRPARRQDPNQPQHF. The rearrangement uses TRBV19 and TRBJ1-5; tentative D call: TRBD1 (6 bases). This CDR3 contains 17 residues. Trimming removed 6 bases at V and 4 bases at J, with 22 bases between. Germline CDR1 reads LNHDA; CDR2 reads SQIVND (reference sequence). The full variable domain, with the rest looked up from reference TRBV19 and TRBJ1-5, is DGGITQSPKYLFRKEGQNVTLSCEQNLNHDAMYWYRQDPGQGLRLIYYSQIVNDFQKGDIAEGYSVSREKKESFPLTVTSAQKNPTAFYLCASRPARRQDPNQPQHFGDGTRLSIL.

V gene TRBV4-1 combines with J gene TRBJ1-3; D remains unclear. V lost 0 bases to trimming and J lost 0 bases, with 6 bases between them. The CDR3 covers 15 residues. CDR1 and CDR2 from the germline V gene are MGHRA and YSYEKL. CDR3 DNA sequence: TGCGCCAGCAGCCAAGATAGGCTCTCTGGAAACACCATATATTTT. The encoded protein is CASSQDRLSGNTIYF.

This chain uses TRBV2 with TRBJ1-5, with 11 nucleotides matching TRBD1. With V trimmed by 7 bases and J by 7 bases, 6 bases remained unmatched. The CDR3 runs 14 residues. Germline V gene lookup returns CDR1 SNHLY and CDR2 FYNNEI. The CDR3 bases are TGTGCCAGCACCGGACAGGGGGCACGGCAGCCCCAGCATTTT. This sequence encodes CASTGQGARQPQHF.